This T cell receptor (beta chain) originates from a study of cytomegalovirus exposure and HLA in healthy donors (dated by TCRdb to 2016 to 2017). Notes on the research overall: An earlier analysis of roughly 500 of the donors reported over 250 Gb of sequence data and around 120 million unique TCR beta sequences obtained from some 170 million T cells. Roughly 300 gigabases of sequencing data and roughly 90 million unique TCR sequences were included in an early release covering around 600 HLA-typed donors. Of the roughly 390 genotyped donors, 80% to 90% were placed in the genetic ancestry cluster associated with self-reported Caucasian donors. The study was designed to test whether signatures of past pathogen exposure could be identified by cataloging public T cell receptors. The study used immunosequencing to profile the T cell repertoires of approximately 690 subjects and linked those repertoires to cytomegalovirus serostatus. Along with the 666-subject first cohort, a separate validation cohort of over a hundred different subjects was used. To predict cytomegalovirus infection status, the study brought together high-throughput TCR immunosequencing, statistical association of individual TCRs with disease status, and machine learning. A later analysis re-analyzed previously published TCR beta repertoires from 500 to 700 donors and added high-resolution HLA genotyping to study TCR occurrence patterns. Rather than using new phenotypic data, the later analysis identified candidate immune exposures from TCR beta sequences and from how often those sequences occurred across donors. In an earlier analysis of several hundred of the donors, high-throughput TCR beta sequencing was used to judge whether each TCR beta V gene segment behaved as functional or pseudogenic. Alongside the repertoire data, information on donor age, sex, ethnicity and CMV serostatus was compiled. A later genetic analysis took genome-wide SNP genotypes for about three fifths of the 666 donors and used that subset as a discovery cohort. All discovery cohort repertoires had been generated on a single sequencing platform. Class I and class II HLA loci were covered by the typing at four-digit resolution. Typing coverage varied by locus: about 620-640 donors for A, B, C, DRB1 and DQB1; approximately 500 for DQA1; about 590 for DPA1; 400 to 480 for DPB1. Because of strong linkage in the cohort, roughly five DR-DQ haplotypes were treated as single units for association and clustering. Across some 400 genotyped donors of the cohort, an average of approximately 240,000 unique TCR beta nucleotide sequences per donor were sequenced, and approximately 19% of those sequences were non-productive.

The library was generated by the immunoSEQ multiplex PCR assay. A mixture of 60 forward primers for TCR Vbeta segments and 13 reverse primers for TCR Jbeta segments was used in the multiplex PCR. A multiplex PCR assay on genomic DNA amplified the CDR3 region of rearranged TCR beta genes. On the Illumina HiSeq System, the amplified TCR beta libraries were sequenced as 87-base-pair reads. The paper's processing steps were these. Across the 500 to 750 repertoires, a later analysis counted some 81 million unique TCR beta chains, 9.5 million to 12 million of which were shared by at least two donors. Raw reads were error-corrected and collapsed into unique sequences with a nearest-neighbor algorithm that merged closely related sequences to remove PCR and sequencing errors. To assign V, D and J gene segments, CDR3 sequences were aligned to IMGT reference sequences. For a sequence to be retained, at least a six-nucleotide match to both a V gene segment and a J gene segment was required. A rearrangement was called productive if the CDR3 had no stop codons and remained in frame with V and J, and every other rearrangement was called non-productive. Following IMGT convention, CDR3 was defined as the stretch from the second conserved V-encoded cysteine to the conserved J-encoded phenylalanine. In an earlier analysis of around 600 of the donors, sequences lacking an unambiguous match to a single V gene segment were excluded. In an earlier analysis of a few hundred of the donors, a V segment was called functional when productive rearrangements were above 56.7%, and segregating when the standard deviation between donors exceeded 5%. To diagnose cytomegalovirus status from the catalog of TCR beta chain sequences, a statistical classification framework was built. V and J gene assignment, in a later analysis, came from comparing TCR nucleotide sequences with IMGT/GENE-DB human TR gene sequences. The TCRdist pipeline was used in a later analysis to assign CDR3 sequences and most-parsimonious VDJ recombination scenarios. In a later analysis, each TCR beta chain was defined by its CDR3 amino acid sequence together with its V-gene family, and reads without a unique V-gene family were excluded. To address suspected cross-contamination and a sequencing artifact, a later analysis removed approximately 600 highly shared, low-generation-probability nucleotide sequences. In a later analysis, a clonal expansion index for each public chain was calculated from normalized within-repertoire ranks of inferred template counts. A later analysis computed generation probabilities with a VDJ recombination model fitted to out-of-frame rearrangements, and checked the results against IGoR. A later analysis scored TCR-TCR, TCR-HLA and TCR-CMV co-occurrence with hypergeometric tests, applying a repertoire-size bias correction to TCR pairs. To estimate false discovery rates, a later analysis permuted the HLA or CMV assignments 20 times. In a later analysis, co-occurring TCRs were grouped using DBSCAN, with TCRdist sequence similarity added in when clustering inside HLA-allele-positive subsets. For co-occurrence clustering, repertoires with fewer than 30,000 or more than 120,000 public chains were excluded, along with roughly 5 repertoires with anomalous nucleotide sharing. What TCRdb holds here is the immuneACCESS table cut down to in-frame rearrangements. Part of the clones is not present; checked against another copy, under half of the missing clones reflect an unresolved V gene, and the others are unexplained. That table furnishes V, J and clone size, whereas the DNA furnished D and trimming. For this sample the table gives 100,000 or so clones, of which approximately 72% were detected only once. Under 2% of the sample belongs to the ten largest clones.

The junction shows trimming of 1 base on V and 4 bases on J, and the gene matches do not reach 0 bases of it. The CDR3 measures 14 amino acids from cysteine to phenylalanine. Just the 42-base CDR3 DNA is kept, in frame starting at base 1. From a lookup of the germline V gene (reference sequence), CDR1 and CDR2 are SEHNR and FQNEAQ. The research as a whole found: In a later analysis, HLA-associated TCR beta chains were found to be more clonally expanded and to have lower generation probabilities than equally common non-associated chains. A cluster of highly shared sequence variants was judged likely to be a technical artifact of the sequencing pipeline. In a later analysis, most CMV-associated TCR beta chains were found to appear HLA-restricted, with HLA associations seemingly driven largely by CMV exposure. Linkage disequilibrium might explain the correlated functional status among segregating V segments, but an unknown experimental factor could not be ruled out. According to a later genetic analysis, donors in an Asian-associated ancestry cluster had fewer N-insertions in productive TCRs than the roughly 700-donor mean. A further reported finding was that TCR beta sequences accurately predicted the HLA-A and HLA-B alleles for most subjects in the first cohort. V-gene and J-gene trimming of TCR beta chains was associated with a missense DCLRE1C variant in a later genetic analysis, and the association was replicated in an independent cohort. In a later analysis, TCR association rates were found to vary across HLA loci, with the most associated TCRs seen for DRB1 alleles and the fewest for HLA-C alleles. Because counts were too low, seventeen rarely observed V segments, including chromosome 9 orphons, were excluded from the earlier analysis of some 590 of the donors. Three of the identified cytomegalovirus-associated TCR beta chains were confirmed in vitro to be specific for cytomegalovirus antigens. A later analysis associated about 18,000 TCR beta sequences with specific HLA alleles at a false discovery rate of 0.05. Roughly uniform sequencing depth across donors was assumed in presence/absence analyses, although this assumption may not hold. Because the 87-base-pair reads could not distinguish some IMGT-functional V segments, including TRBV6-2 and TRBV6-3, those segments were excluded. Because HLA typing was missing for some donors at each locus, association tests included only the typed subset. For the cohort, immune exposure information was limited to CMV serostatus. Cytomegalovirus status was reported to be diagnosed by the classifier with high specificity and sensitivity in both the original and validation cohorts. A later analysis reported that several top co-occurrence clusters appeared linked to parvovirus B19, influenza, CMV and Epstein-Barr virus. Most TCR sequences were observed very rarely across donors, whereas some public TCRs were present in many individuals. In this cohort, only TCR beta chains were sequenced, and detectable features were limited by the absence of alpha or paired-chain data. According to the authors, the approach could potentially be generalized to other disease states and immunological phenotypes. Broadly in line with IMGT annotations, most TCR beta V segments showed up in productive rearrangements about 87% or about 30% of the time in an earlier analysis of approximately 640 of the donors. When HLA alleles, especially DR and DQ, strongly co-occurred, attributing TCR associations to individual alleles was difficult. The study listed 150 to 200 TCR beta chains as associated with cytomegalovirus.

On this clone: This clone's antigen is unknown. Base quality data are lacking; no much larger clone is found one base away.

In total, around 600 healthy bone marrow donors made up the cohort. At the time of sampling, all cohort members were nominally healthy, though unrecorded immune exposures were likely present. The donor was CMV seronegative and was included in the group of around 320 seronegative cohort members. Each donor provided a peripheral blood sample, and peripheral blood mononuclear cells were used for TCR beta sequencing. The Qiagen DNeasy Blood Extraction Kit was used to extract genomic DNA from the blood cell samples. The receptor chain draws on TRBV7-9 and TRBJ2-2; 7 central bases correspond to TRBD2. Sequenced: PBMCs. The origin of this receptor is a woman in her 40s in good health and CMV-seronegative. The CDR3 in this case is CASSLGTSTGELFF. The DNA reads as follows: TGTGCCAGCAGCTTAGGGACTAGCACCGGGGAGCTGTTTTTT. Supplemented by the reference TRBV7-9 and TRBJ2-2 proteins around the CDR3, the complete variable domain is DTGVSQNPRHKITKRGQNVTFRCDPISEHNRLYWYRQTLGQGPEFLTYFQNEAQLEKSRLLSDRFSAERPKGSFSTLEIQRTEQGDSAMYLCASSLGTSTGELFFGEGSRLTVL.